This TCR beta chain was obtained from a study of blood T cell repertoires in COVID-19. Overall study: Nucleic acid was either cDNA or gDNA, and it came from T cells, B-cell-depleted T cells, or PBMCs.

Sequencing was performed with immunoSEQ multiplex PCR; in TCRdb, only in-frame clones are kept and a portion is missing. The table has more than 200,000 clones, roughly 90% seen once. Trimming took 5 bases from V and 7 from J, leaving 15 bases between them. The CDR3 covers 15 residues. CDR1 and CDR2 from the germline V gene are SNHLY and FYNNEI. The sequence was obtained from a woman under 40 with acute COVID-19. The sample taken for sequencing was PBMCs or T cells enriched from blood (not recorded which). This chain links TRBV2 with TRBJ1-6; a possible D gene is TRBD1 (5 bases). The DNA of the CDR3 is TGTGCCAGCAGTCTTACGGACATGAAGAATTCACCCCTCCACTTT. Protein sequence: CASSLTDMKNSPLHF.